One sample yielded the 27 T cell receptor beta chains listed below, sequenced in a study of neurological immune-mediated disorders. TCRdb re-called the 5' RACE reads with MiXCR, one entry per CDR3 protein. The data show some 86,000 distinct CDR3 sequences, 2% to 3% seen once. The material sequenced was PBMCs. These receptor sequences come from a woman under 40 with multiple sclerosis.

This clonotype was counted ten times or more. The chain links TRBV20-1 to TRBJ2-3; 12 bases fit TRBD2. After removal of 4 bases from V and 5 bases from J, the junction contained 7 bases not matched to a gene. The CDR3 has 15 residues. Germline-derived CDR1 and CDR2 are DFQATT and SNEGSKA (reference sequence). The CDR3 loop is CSATETSGSLDTQYF. The CDR3 DNA reads as TGCAGTGCTACCGAGACTAGCGGGAGTTTAGATACGCAGTATTTT.

This clonotype was counted ten times or more. V gene TRBV4-1 combines with J gene TRBJ2-6, with D perhaps TRBD1 (6 bases). Germline V gives CDR1 MGHRA, CDR2 YSYEKL. Trimming stripped 1 base from V and 0 bases from J, with 10 bases between. The length of the CDR3 is 17 residues. DNA of the CDR3: TGCGCCAGCAGCCAAGGACAGGTCAGCTCTGGGGCCAACGTCCTGACTTTC. Translation: CASSQGQVSSGANVLTF.

This clonotype was detected many times. The chain couples TRBV6-5 to TRBJ2-1; TRBD2 might be the D (5 bases). Per the germline V gene, CDR1 is MNHEY and CDR2 is SVGAGI. The ends were cut back, 7 bases at V and 13 bases at J, with 20 bases in the middle. The CDR3 has 13 residues. The CDR3 loop reads CASTQRRGHPQFF. DNA for the CDR3: TGTGCCAGCACCCAGCGGAGAGGGCACCCCCAGTTCTTC.

Many counts were recorded for this clonotype. The J gene is TRBJ2-1, the V gene TRBV7-8, with 9 bases that match TRBD2. The CDR3 loop spans 15 amino acids. With V trimmed by 3 bases and J by 0 bases, 0 bases remained unmatched. CDR1 SGHVS and CDR2 FQNEAQ come from the germline V gene. Here the CDR3 DNA reads TGTGCCAGCAGCTTTAGCGGGAGCTCCTACAATGAGCAGTTCTTC. Protein product: CASSFSGSSYNEQFF.

At least ten counts were recorded for this clonotype. The chain combines TRBV7-2 with TRBJ2-1, with D hard to call. This CDR3 spans 13 amino acids. Trimming left V 3 bases short and J 4 bases short, with 7 bases between. Per the germline V gene, CDR1 is SGHTA and CDR2 is FQGNSA. CDR3 bases: TGTGCCAGCAGCTTTTTGTCGTACAATGAGCAGTTCTTC. This codes for CASSFLSYNEQFF.

For this clonotype: This may stem from a read error, because a much larger clone lies one nucleotide away. V is TRBV7-2 and J is TRBJ1-1, with D possibly matching TRBD1 (5 bases). Trimming left V 5 bases short and J 5 bases short, with 9 bases between. Germline CDR1 reads SGHTA; CDR2 reads FQGNSA. This CDR3 contains 12 residues. CDR3 sequence: CASSNRGTEAFF. In nucleotides, the CDR3 is TGTGCCAGCAGCAACCGGGGGACTGAAGCTTTCTTT.

This clonotype has a count of ten or more. This chain uses TRBV10-3 with TRBJ2-3; D ambiguous. This CDR3 is built from 12 residues. CDR1 is ENHRY, CDR2 SYGVKD, per germline. V shed 0 bases and J shed 7 bases, with 5 bases lying between them. CDR3 sequence: CAISESTNTQYF. The CDR3 DNA reads TGTGCCATCAGTGAGTCGACGAATACGCAGTATTTT.

This clonotype was observed many times. The J gene is TRBJ2-3, the V gene TRBV5-1; D is unresolved. CDR3 size: 16 residues. Germline-derived CDR1 and CDR2 are SGHRS and YFSETQ. Trimming stripped 3 bases from V and 3 bases from J, with 17 bases between. The DNA for the CDR3 is TGCGCCAGCAGCTCCCACCCGCCCGCGGTAACAGATACGCAGTATTTT. Its protein product is CASSSHPPAVTDTQYF.

This clonotype was found many times. The V and J genes are TRBV5-1 and TRBJ2-3; 10 nucleotides line up with TRBD2. The germline gives CDR1 SGHRS, CDR2 YFSETQ. The CDR3 length is 15 residues. The V and J ends lost 5 bases and 4 bases, in that order; junction bases with no gene match: 7. The CDR3 spells CASRYLAGVPDTQYF. As DNA, the CDR3 is TGCGCCAGCAGATACCTAGCGGGAGTGCCAGATACGCAGTATTTT.

This clonotype has at least ten counts. The chain employs TRBV20-1 and TRBJ2-1; 11 positions match TRBD2. With 6 bases clipped from V and 5 bases from J, the junction kept 9 bases outside the gene matches. The CDR3 length is 15 residues. Germline CDR1 DFQATT, CDR2 SNEGSKA (reference sequence). CDR3 residues: CSAARGLAADNEQFF. In nucleotides, the CDR3 is TGCAGTGCGGCAAGGGGACTAGCGGCTGACAATGAGCAGTTCTTC.

This clonotype was observed at least ten times. The chain links TRBV5-1 to TRBJ2-3; tentative D call: TRBD1 (6 bases). The V and J ends lost 1 base and 6 bases respectively, with 15 bases between them. The germline gives CDR1 SGHRS, CDR2 YFSETQ. This CDR3 has 15 amino acids. The CDR3 is CASSLSTGQGDTQYF. CDR3 bases: TGCGCCAGCAGCTTGTCGACAGGCCAGGGGGATACGCAGTATTTT.

This clonotype was detected ten times or more. The V gene is TRBV20-1, the J gene TRBJ1-1, with a possible D match to TRBD1 (6 bases). Trimming removed 6 bases from V and 0 bases from J, with 17 bases in between. The CDR3 has 15 amino acids. Per germline, CDR1 DFQATT and CDR2 SNEGSKA (reference sequence). The CDR3 sequence is CSAAPGTRVNTEAFF. The CDR3 nucleotides read TGCAGTGCCGCCCCCGGGACAAGAGTGAACACTGAAGCTTTCTTT.

This clonotype was recorded many times. The chain employs TRBV20-1 and TRBJ2-3; D is undetermined. Germline CDR1 reads DFQATT; CDR2 reads SNEGSKA (reference sequence). There are 11 residues in the CDR3. V lost 3 bases, J lost 1 base, and 2 bases lay in between. CDR3 in DNA: TGCAGTGCTAGTGGCACAGATACGCAGTATTTT. Protein: CSASGTDTQYF.

This clonotype was observed many times. The chain is built from TRBV2 and TRBJ1-5; 8 bases agree with TRBD1. The germline V gene has CDR1 SNHLY and CDR2 FYNNEI. This CDR3 is built from 14 residues. J gave up 6 bases and V 5 bases, and 6 bases lay outside the gene matches. The CDR3 DNA follows: TGTGCCAGCAGTAAGGACAGGGCCGGTCAGCCCCAGCATTTT. It is translated as CASSKDRAGQPQHF.

This clonotype was found many times. This chain uses TRBV12-3 or TRBV12-4 with TRBJ1-5; D is undetermined. The V and J ends lost 1 base and 0 bases respectively, with 10 bases between them. The CDR3 extends over 16 amino acids. The CDR3 spells CASSLEFKDSNQPQHF. The CDR3 DNA is TGTGCCAGCAGTTTAGAATTTAAGGATAGCAATCAGCCCCAGCATTTT.

Many counts were recorded for this clonotype. CDR3 sequence reads: CASSFPGVTVDEQFF. The DNA of the CDR3 is TGCGCCAGCAGCTTCCCGGGAGTGACCGTCGATGAGCAGTTCTTC. The chain employs TRBV5-1 and TRBJ2-1; D perhaps matches TRBD2 (6 bases). V was clipped by 2 bases and J by 8 bases, with 17 bases between them. The CDR3 totals 15 residues. Germline CDR1 SGHRS, CDR2 YFSETQ.

The J gene is TRBJ1-1, the V gene TRBV4-3; 7 nucleotides match TRBD1. Germline V gives CDR1 LGHNA, CDR2 YSLEER. The V gene end was trimmed by 3 bases and the J gene end by 13 bases; junction bases not matched to a gene: 17. This CDR3 contains 15 residues. CDR3 residues: CASSQRQGGNTGDFF. The CDR3 DNA follows: TGCGCCAGCAGCCAGAGACAGGGAGGGAACACTGGAGATTTCTTT.

As concerns this clonotype: A read error may be the cause here, since a much bigger clone is one base away. The V call is TRBV18, the J call TRBJ2-1; D remains ambiguous. CDR1 and CDR2 (germline): KGHSH, LQKENI. The CDR3 totals 13 residues. The CDR3 is CASPPDMWSEQFF. The DNA of the CDR3 is TGTGCCAGCCCACCAGACATGTGGAGTGAGCAGTTCTTC.

In its sample, this clonotype was seen many times. V usage is TRBV15 and J usage is TRBJ2-6; 7 bases agree with TRBD1. Germline lookup yields CDR1 LNHNV and CDR2 YYDKDF (reference sequence). CDR3 size: 14 residues. V was clipped by 8 bases and J by 4 bases; unmatched bases: 5. The CDR3 nucleotides read TGTGCCACCGGGCAGGGGGTCGGGGCCAACGTCCTGACTTTC. Encoded protein: CATGQGVGANVLTF.

This clonotype came up many times. This sequence joins TRBV20-1 and TRBJ2-5; 8 bases are a match to TRBD2. CDR1 is DFQATT and CDR2 is SNEGSKA in the germline V gene (reference sequence). The junction had 14 bases not matched to a gene; V was cut back by 1 base and J by 1 base. The CDR3 spans 18 residues. The CDR3 sequence is CSARVSEDPSGFQETQYF. For the CDR3, the DNA is TGCAGTGCTAGAGTTTCGGAGGATCCTAGCGGGTTCCAAGAGACCCAGTACTTC.

The table lists this clonotype with many counts. CDR3 in amino acids: CSAPRREAYNQPQHF. Here the CDR3 DNA reads TGCAGTGCTCCACGGCGGGAAGCGTACAATCAGCCCCAGCATTTT. The chain couples TRBV20-1 to TRBJ1-5; D gene ambiguous. The CDR3 loop spans 15 amino acids. The V end was cut by 5 bases, the J end by 3 bases, with 17 bases between. Germline V CDR1 and CDR2: DFQATT, SNEGSKA (reference sequence).

This clonotype was counted at least ten times. This chain uses TRBV5-1 with TRBJ2-7; D gene uncertain. This CDR3 is 12 amino acids long. V was trimmed by 4 bases and J by 1 base, leaving 6 bases between them. Per germline, CDR1 SGHRS and CDR2 YFSETQ. In DNA, the CDR3 is TGCGCCAGCAGCCCACCATCCTACGAGCAGTACTTC. This encodes CASSPPSYEQYF.

This clonotype was seen many times. The rearrangement joins TRBV4-3 to TRBJ2-2; TRBD2 matches at 10 bases. This CDR3 contains 18 residues. V shed 0 bases and J 5 bases; nucleotides not matched to a gene: 9. The germline gives CDR1 LGHNA, CDR2 YSLEER. The CDR3 DNA sequence: TGCGCCAGCAGCCAAGACGCGCTAGCGGGAGATTTTACCGGGGAGCTGTTTTTT. It translates to CASSQDALAGDFTGELFF.

Ten or more counts support this clonotype. The chain carries TRBV4-2 and TRBJ1-2; D not certain. The germline CDR1 and CDR2 sequences are LGHNA and YNFKEQ. V was pared by 0 bases and J by 7 bases, with 18 bases between. The CDR3 extends over 16 amino acids. The CDR3 sequence is CASSQEVSQFRSGYTF. The CDR3 DNA reads as TGTGCCAGCAGCCAAGAAGTGTCCCAGTTCCGGAGTGGCTACACCTTC.

This clonotype has at least ten counts. J is TRBJ2-7 and V is TRBV18, with D perhaps matching TRBD1 (6 bases). Germline CDR1 is KGHSH and CDR2 is LQKENI. V dropped 0 bases and J dropped 7 bases, with 13 bases sitting between them. The CDR3 has 14 amino acids. CDR3 DNA sequence: TGTGCCAGCTCACCACCAGACAGGCGGCGGGAGCAGTACTTC. It translates to CASSPPDRRREQYF.

This clonotype was found many times. The chain joins TRBV7-8 to TRBJ1-2; TRBD1 might be the D (6 bases). Germline lookup yields CDR1 SGHVS and CDR2 FQNEAQ. The CDR3 extends over 12 amino acids. V was clipped by 4 bases and J by 5 bases, with 8 bases between them. The CDR3 DNA sequence: TGTGCCAGCAGCTCAGGACAGTATGGCTACACCTTC. Translated, it gives CASSSGQYGYTF.

The sample holds many counts of this clonotype. The chain has TRBV6-2 or TRBV6-3 and TRBJ1-1, with D tentatively TRBD1 (5 bases). The CDR3 runs 14 residues. V gave up 3 bases and J gave up 4 bases, with 12 bases separating them. Germline CDR1 and CDR2: MNHEY and SVGEGT. This chain's CDR3 is CASSYGPQGTEAFF. For the CDR3, the DNA is TGTGCCAGCAGTTATGGCCCCCAGGGCACTGAAGCTTTCTTT.